This TCR beta chain was sequenced in a study of blood T cell repertoires in COVID-19. The CDR3 runs to 13 residues. Germline-derived CDR1 and CDR2 are MDHEN and SYDVKM. The germline V and J ends were trimmed by 6 bases and 6 bases, with 12 bases remaining between them. TCRdb's table, derived via immunoSEQ multiplex PCR, lists solely in-frame clones and lacks some. The sample lists about 190,000 clones, around 80% seen once, with around an eighth in the top ten. Material: peripheral blood. The rearrangement links TRBV28 to TRBJ2-1, with D possibly matching TRBD2 (5 bases). The source of this sequence is a woman between 45 and 60 years old with acute or convalescent COVID-19. The CDR3 DNA is TGTGCCAGCAGGACCCGGACTTTCAATGAGCAGTTCTTC. The encoded protein is CASRTRTFNEQFF.